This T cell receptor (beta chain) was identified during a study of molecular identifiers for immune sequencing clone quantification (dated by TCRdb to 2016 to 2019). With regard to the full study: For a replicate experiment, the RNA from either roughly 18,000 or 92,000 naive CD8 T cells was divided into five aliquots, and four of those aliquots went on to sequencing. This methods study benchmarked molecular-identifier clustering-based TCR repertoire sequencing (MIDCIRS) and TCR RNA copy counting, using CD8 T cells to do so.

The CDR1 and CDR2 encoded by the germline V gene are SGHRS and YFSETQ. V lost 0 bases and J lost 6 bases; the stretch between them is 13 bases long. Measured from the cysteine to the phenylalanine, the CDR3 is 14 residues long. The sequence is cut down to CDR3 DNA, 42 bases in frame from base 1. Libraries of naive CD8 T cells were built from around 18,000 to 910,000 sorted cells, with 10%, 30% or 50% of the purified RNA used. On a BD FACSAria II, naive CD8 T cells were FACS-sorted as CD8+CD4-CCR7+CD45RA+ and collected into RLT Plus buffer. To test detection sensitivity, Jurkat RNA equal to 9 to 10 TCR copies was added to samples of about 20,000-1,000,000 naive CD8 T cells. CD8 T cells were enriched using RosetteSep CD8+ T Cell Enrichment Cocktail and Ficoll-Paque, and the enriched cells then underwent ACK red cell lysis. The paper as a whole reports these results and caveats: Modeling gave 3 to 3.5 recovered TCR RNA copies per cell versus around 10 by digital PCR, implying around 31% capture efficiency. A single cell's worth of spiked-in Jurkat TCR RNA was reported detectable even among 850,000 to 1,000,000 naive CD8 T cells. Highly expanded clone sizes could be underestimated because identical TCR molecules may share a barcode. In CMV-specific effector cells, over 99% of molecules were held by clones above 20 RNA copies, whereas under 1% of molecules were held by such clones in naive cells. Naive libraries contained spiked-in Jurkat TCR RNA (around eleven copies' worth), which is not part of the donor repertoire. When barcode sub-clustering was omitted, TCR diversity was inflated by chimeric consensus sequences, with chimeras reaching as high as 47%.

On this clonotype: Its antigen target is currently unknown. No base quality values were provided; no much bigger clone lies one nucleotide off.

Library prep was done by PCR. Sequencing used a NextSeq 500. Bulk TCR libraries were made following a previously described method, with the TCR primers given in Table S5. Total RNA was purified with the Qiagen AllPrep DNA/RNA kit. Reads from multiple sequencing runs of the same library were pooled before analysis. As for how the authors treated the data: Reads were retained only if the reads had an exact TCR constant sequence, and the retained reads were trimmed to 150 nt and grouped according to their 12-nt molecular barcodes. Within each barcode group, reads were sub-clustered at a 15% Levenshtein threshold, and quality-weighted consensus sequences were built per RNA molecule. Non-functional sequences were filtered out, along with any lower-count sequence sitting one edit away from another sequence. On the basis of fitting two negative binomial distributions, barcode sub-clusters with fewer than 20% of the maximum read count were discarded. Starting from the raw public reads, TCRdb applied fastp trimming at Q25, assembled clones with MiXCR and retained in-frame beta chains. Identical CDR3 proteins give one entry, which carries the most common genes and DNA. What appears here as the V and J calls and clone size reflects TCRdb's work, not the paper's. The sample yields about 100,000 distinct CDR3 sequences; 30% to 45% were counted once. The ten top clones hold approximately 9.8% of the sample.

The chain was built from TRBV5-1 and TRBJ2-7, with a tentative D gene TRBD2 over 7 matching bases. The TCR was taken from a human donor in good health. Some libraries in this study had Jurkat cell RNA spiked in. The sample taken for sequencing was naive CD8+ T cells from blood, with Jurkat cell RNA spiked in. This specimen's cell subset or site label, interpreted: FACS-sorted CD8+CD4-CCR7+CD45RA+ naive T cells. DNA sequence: TGCGCCAGCAGCTTGGGGACTAGAGGGGGCGAGCAGTACTTC. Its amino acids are CASSLGTRGGEQYF.